This section outlines one TCR beta chain sequence together with its context. Its antigen is unidentified. The CDR3 consists of 17 residues. V was trimmed by 0 bases and J by 1 base, leaving 16 bases between them. CDR1 and CDR2 from the germline V gene are GTSNPN and SVGIG (reference sequence). These data belong to a study of cytomegalovirus exposure and HLA in healthy donors. Study findings and constraints: Cytomegalovirus association was assigned to about 150 TCR beta chains. The classifier reportedly diagnosed cytomegalovirus status with high specificity and sensitivity. First-cohort TCR clusters tended to co-occur in the approximately 110 validation repertoires, a later analysis found.

Method: immunoSEQ multiplex PCR; TCRdb's copy keeps in-frame clones and lacks some. The repertoire holds fewer than 250,000 clones, with 75% to 90% as singletons. The sample comprised PBMCs. This chain joins TRBV30 and TRBJ2-4; D is ambiguous. This clonotype was obtained from a young woman in good health and CMV-seropositive. The CDR3 DNA reads as TGTGCCTGGAGTGTACTTCCAGTATGGTTGGCCAAAAACATTCAGTACTTC. As protein: CAWSVLPVWLAKNIQYF.